This is a list of T cell receptor beta chains from one sample in a study of T cells in Graves' hyperthyroidism and ophthalmopathy. One entry per CDR3 protein, called by TCRdb with MiXCR from the multiplex PCR reads. The repertoire holds around 380,000 distinct CDR3 sequences, with about 14% as singletons. Material for sequencing was blood. These receptors were collected from a man aged 25-45 years with Graves' hyperthyroidism that later progressed to Graves' ophthalmopathy. The CDR3 runs from the conserved cysteine through the conserved F or W.

j_gene: TRBJ2-4
v_gene: TRBV11-2
CDR3aa: CASSLAPGAGAKNIQYF

j_gene: TRBJ2-5
v_gene: TRBV6-1
CDR3aa: CASSAQGGQETQYF

j_gene: TRBJ1-3
v_gene: TRBV10-3
CDR3aa: CAIRTGQTGNTIYF

j_gene: TRBJ1-1
v_gene: TRBV5-8
CDR3aa: CASSLGLTGTEAFF

j_gene: TRBJ2-7
v_gene: TRBV28
CDR3aa: CASGSVPGQGRQYF

j_gene: TRBJ2-3
v_gene: TRBV20-1
CDR3aa: CSALWTGEIDTQYF

j_gene: TRBJ2-5
v_gene: TRBV13
CDR3aa: CASSKPGTSGEAWTQYF

j_gene: TRBJ1-5
v_gene: TRBV19
CDR3aa: CASSTRGGASNQPQHF

j_gene: TRBJ1-1
v_gene: TRBV6-7
CDR3aa: CASSNTQVEAFF

j_gene: TRBJ2-7
v_gene: TRBV7-3
CDR3aa: CASSLDPNSYEQYF

j_gene: TRBJ2-7
v_gene: TRBV5-1
CDR3aa: CASSSGTSSYEQYF

j_gene: TRBJ1-6
v_gene: TRBV5-1
CDR3aa: CASSPGQGEGSPLHF

j_gene: TRBJ2-1
v_gene: TRBV12-3/TRBV12-4
CDR3aa: CASSLAPGQGHNEQFF

j_gene: TRBJ1-3
v_gene: TRBV6-1
CDR3aa: CASSEDRRGVDTIYF

j_gene: TRBJ2-5
v_gene: TRBV9
CDR3aa: CASSVAHQETQYF

j_gene: TRBJ1-5
v_gene: TRBV27
CDR3aa: CASRTGTAFNQPQHF

j_gene: TRBJ2-7
v_gene: TRBV28
CDR3aa: CASRDRTSGGLEQYF

j_gene: TRBJ2-5
v_gene: TRBV11-2
CDR3aa: CASSFNSGVQETQYF

j_gene: TRBJ2-3
v_gene: TRBV7-3
CDR3aa: CASSLKGAPDTQYF

j_gene: TRBJ1-5
v_gene: TRBV29-1
CDR3aa: CSASTGISNQPQHF

j_gene: TRBJ2-5
v_gene: TRBV12-3/TRBV12-4
CDR3aa: CASSIGTSNQETQYF

j_gene: TRBJ1-1
v_gene: TRBV20-1
CDR3aa: CSARTGGETEAFF

j_gene: TRBJ2-7
v_gene: TRBV20-1
CDR3aa: CSAISGGSYEQYF

j_gene: TRBJ2-3
v_gene: TRBV29-1
CDR3aa: CSVGASSTDTQYF

j_gene: TRBJ1-5
v_gene: TRBV18
CDR3aa: CASSYGGRDQPQHF

j_gene: TRBJ1-1
v_gene: TRBV29-1
CDR3aa: CSVVTGGQSAFF

j_gene: TRBJ2-5
v_gene: TRBV6-2/TRBV6-3
CDR3aa: CASSDSQETQYF

j_gene: TRBJ1-1
v_gene: TRBV10-1
CDR3aa: CASSESQNTEAFF

j_gene: TRBJ1-2
v_gene: TRBV5-1
CDR3aa: CASSAGRGTGVGGYTF

j_gene: TRBJ2-2
v_gene: TRBV4-1
CDR3aa: CASRPGQGRKNTGELFF

j_gene: TRBJ2-4
v_gene: TRBV12-3/TRBV12-4
CDR3aa: CASSRGELAKNIQYF

j_gene: TRBJ1-2
v_gene: TRBV6-1
CDR3aa: CASSQERAGSGYTF

j_gene: TRBJ2-7
v_gene: TRBV20-1
CDR3aa: CSAQGGRGAREQYF

j_gene: TRBJ2-7
v_gene: TRBV7-9
CDR3aa: CASSLGGGDLDEQYF

j_gene: TRBJ2-3
v_gene: TRBV5-1
CDR3aa: CASSEGTRDTLTQYF

j_gene: TRBJ1-2
v_gene: TRBV10-2
CDR3aa: CASKGDRDVSRDGYTF

j_gene: TRBJ1-6
v_gene: TRBV20-1
CDR3aa: CSARRGLDNSPLHF

j_gene: TRBJ2-1
v_gene: TRBV11-2
CDR3aa: CASSLGSPEQFF

j_gene: TRBJ1-1
v_gene: TRBV9
CDR3aa: CATSGANTEAFF

j_gene: TRBJ1-3
v_gene: TRBV30
CDR3aa: CVWSRGRNSGNTIYF

j_gene: TRBJ1-1
v_gene: TRBV6-5
CDR3aa: CASSYSGGPIEAFF

j_gene: TRBJ2-5
v_gene: TRBV12-3/TRBV12-4
CDR3aa: CASSGRGLQETQYF

j_gene: TRBJ2-5
v_gene: TRBV6-1
CDR3aa: CASKSGRGGETQYF

j_gene: TRBJ2-5
v_gene: TRBV20-1
CDR3aa: CSAKLAGLKETQYF

j_gene: TRBJ1-4
v_gene: TRBV14
CDR3aa: CASSQSLFNEKLFF

j_gene: TRBJ2-3
v_gene: TRBV19
CDR3aa: CASSVGGAGADTQYF

j_gene: TRBJ2-2
v_gene: TRBV6-5
CDR3aa: CASSYRAGATGELFF

j_gene: TRBJ1-5
v_gene: TRBV4-2
CDR3aa: CASSQVQGAGQPQHF

j_gene: TRBJ1-5
v_gene: TRBV12-5
CDR3aa: CASGQEPGQPQHF

j_gene: TRBJ2-2
v_gene: TRBV6-2/TRBV6-3
CDR3aa: CASKRQGEGTGELFF

j_gene: TRBJ2-7
v_gene: TRBV27
CDR3aa: CASPGQGRPGDEQYF

j_gene: TRBJ2-7
v_gene: TRBV7-8
CDR3aa: CASSDHGPYEQYF

j_gene: TRBJ2-5
v_gene: TRBV28
CDR3aa: CASSPLRGSETQYF

j_gene: TRBJ2-1
v_gene: TRBV7-3
CDR3aa: CASSLIGRTSGRSTYNEQFF

j_gene: TRBJ1-5
v_gene: TRBV7-9
CDR3aa: CASSFILGGQPQHF

j_gene: TRBJ2-7
v_gene: TRBV7-9
CDR3aa: CASSFSSGGGLWEQYF

j_gene: TRBJ2-5
v_gene: TRBV30
CDR3aa: CAWTGSGETQYF

j_gene: TRBJ1-2
v_gene: TRBV29-1
CDR3aa: CSSPQGSYGYTF

j_gene: TRBJ2-5
v_gene: TRBV6-1
CDR3aa: CASRDLAGKETQYF

j_gene: TRBJ2-7
v_gene: TRBV7-9
CDR3aa: CASSSPPDLGWSYEQYF